This T cell receptor (beta chain) came from a study of cytomegalovirus exposure and HLA in healthy donors. Trimming pared 3 bases from V and 7 bases from J, leaving 13 bases between. Germline lookup yields CDR1 MNHEY and CDR2 SMNVEV (reference sequence). There are 13 residues in the CDR3. Each donor's status was that of a healthy bone marrow donor. 13 Jbeta primers and 60 Vbeta primers were used for the PCR. Profiling relied on immunoSEQ multiplex PCR, and the TCRdb table lists in-frame clones only, not all of them. The sample lists around 150,000 clones, roughly 80% occurring once. General study results and limits: In a later analysis, a missense DCLRE1C variant was linked to TCR beta V- and J-gene trimming. Most TCR sequences proved rare, with some public TCRs found in many donors.

A remark on this clone: Antigen specificity is unknown.

Sequenced material: PBMCs. This receptor was obtained from a man aged 50 to 59 in good health and CMV-seropositive. V gene TRBV27 combines with J gene TRBJ2-7, with D unclear. The CDR3 protein is CASSFHVAGEQYF. The CDR3 nucleotides read TGTGCCAGCAGTTTTCATGTGGCCGGGGAGCAGTACTTC.